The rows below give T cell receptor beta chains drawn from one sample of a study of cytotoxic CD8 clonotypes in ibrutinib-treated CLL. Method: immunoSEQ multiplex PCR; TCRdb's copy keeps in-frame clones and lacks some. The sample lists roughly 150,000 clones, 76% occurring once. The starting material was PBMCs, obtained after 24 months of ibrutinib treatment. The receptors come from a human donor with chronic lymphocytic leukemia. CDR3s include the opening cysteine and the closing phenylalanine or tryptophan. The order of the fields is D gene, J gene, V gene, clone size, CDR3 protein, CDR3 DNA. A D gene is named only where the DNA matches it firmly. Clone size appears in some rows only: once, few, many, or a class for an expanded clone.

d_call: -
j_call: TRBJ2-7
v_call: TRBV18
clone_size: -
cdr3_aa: CASSPLVATSSYEQYF
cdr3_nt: TGTGCCAGCTCCCCCCTGGTTGCCACAAGCTCCTACGAGCAGTACTTC

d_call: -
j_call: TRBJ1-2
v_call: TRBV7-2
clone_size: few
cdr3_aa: CASSPPGGGYTF
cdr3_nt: TGTGCCAGCAGCCCCCCGGGTGGTGGCTACACCTTC

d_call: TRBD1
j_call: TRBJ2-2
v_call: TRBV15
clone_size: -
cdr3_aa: CATSATDRGHNTGELFF
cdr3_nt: TGTGCCACCAGCGCAACAGACAGGGGGCATAACACCGGGGAGCTGTTTTTT

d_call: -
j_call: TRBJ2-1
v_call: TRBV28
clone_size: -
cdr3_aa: CASSLSGDFNNEQFF
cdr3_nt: TGTGCCAGCAGTCTCAGTGGGGACTTCAACAATGAGCAGTTCTTC

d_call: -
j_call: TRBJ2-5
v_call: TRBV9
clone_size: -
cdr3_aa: CASSVAPRAGETQYF
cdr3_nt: TGTGCCAGCAGCGTAGCCCCCAGGGCCGGGGAGACCCAGTACTTC

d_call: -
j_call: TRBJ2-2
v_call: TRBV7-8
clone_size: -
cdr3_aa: CASSLGPPGELFF
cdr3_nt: TGTGCCAGCAGCTTAGGCCCCCCCGGGGAGCTGTTTTTT

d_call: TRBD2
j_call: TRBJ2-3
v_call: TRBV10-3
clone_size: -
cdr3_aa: CAISPGLAGVGTDTQYF
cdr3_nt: TGTGCCATCAGTCCGGGACTAGCGGGAGTGGGCACAGATACGCAGTATTTT

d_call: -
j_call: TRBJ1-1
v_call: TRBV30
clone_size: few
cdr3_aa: CAWSIWIAGTEAFF
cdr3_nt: TGTGCCTGGAGTATCTGGATAGCCGGCACTGAAGCTTTCTTT

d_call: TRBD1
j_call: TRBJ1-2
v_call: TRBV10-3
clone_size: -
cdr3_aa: CAISRQGSVGYTF
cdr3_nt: TGTGCCATCAGCCGACAGGGATCAGTGGGCTACACCTTC

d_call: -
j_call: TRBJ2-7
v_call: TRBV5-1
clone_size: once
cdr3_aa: CASSQRSGLGTYEQYF
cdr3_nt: TGCGCCAGCAGCCAACGTAGTGGGTTGGGGACTTACGAGCAGTACTTC

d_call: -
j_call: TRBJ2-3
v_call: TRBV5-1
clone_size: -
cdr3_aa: CASSAGQGADTQYF
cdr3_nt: TGCGCCAGCAGCGCGGGGCAGGGGGCAGATACGCAGTATTTT

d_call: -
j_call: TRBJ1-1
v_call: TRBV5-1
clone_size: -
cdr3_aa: CASSWGDRAFF
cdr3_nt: TGCGCCAGCAGCTGGGGGGACCGGGCTTTCTTT

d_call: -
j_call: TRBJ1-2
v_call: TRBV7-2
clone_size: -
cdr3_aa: CASTNQRGGGYTF
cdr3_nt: TGTGCCAGCACCAACCAGAGGGGGGGTGGCTACACCTTC

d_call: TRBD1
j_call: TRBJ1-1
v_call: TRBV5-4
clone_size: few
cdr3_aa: CASSRTGVTEAFF
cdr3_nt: TGTGCCAGCAGCCGTACAGGGGTAACTGAAGCTTTCTTT

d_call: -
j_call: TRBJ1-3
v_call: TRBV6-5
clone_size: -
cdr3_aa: CASRPASGNTIYF
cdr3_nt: TGTGCCAGCAGACCGGCCTCTGGAAACACCATATATTTT

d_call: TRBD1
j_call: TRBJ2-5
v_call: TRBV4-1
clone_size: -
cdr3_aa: CASSQPDRHVAQYF
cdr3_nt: TGCGCCAGCAGCCAACCGGACAGGCACGTGGCCCAGTACTTC

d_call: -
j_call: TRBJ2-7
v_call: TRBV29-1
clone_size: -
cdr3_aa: CSVRVPSYEQYF
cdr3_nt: TGCAGCGTCCGAGTCCCCTCCTACGAGCAGTACTTC

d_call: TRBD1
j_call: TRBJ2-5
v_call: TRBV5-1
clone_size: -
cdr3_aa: CASSLAGTGMETQYF
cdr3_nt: TGCGCCAGCAGCTTGGCCGGGACAGGGATGGAGACCCAGTACTTC

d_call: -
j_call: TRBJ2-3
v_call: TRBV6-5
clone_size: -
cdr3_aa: CASSYSGYPADTQYF
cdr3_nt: TGTGCCAGCAGTTACTCGGGCTACCCGGCGGATACGCAGTATTTT

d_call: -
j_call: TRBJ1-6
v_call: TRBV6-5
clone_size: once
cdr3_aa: CATKGGSYNSPLHF
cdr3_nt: TGTGCCACCAAAGGAGGCTCCTATAATTCACCCCTCCACTTT

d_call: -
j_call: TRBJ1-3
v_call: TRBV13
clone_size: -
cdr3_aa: CASRPLGSGNTIYF
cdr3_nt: TGTGCCAGCAGGCCTCTGGGATCCGGAAACACCATATATTTT

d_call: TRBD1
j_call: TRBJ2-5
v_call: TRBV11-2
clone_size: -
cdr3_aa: CASSRDRETQYF
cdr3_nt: TGTGCCAGCAGCCGGGACAGGGAGACCCAGTACTTC

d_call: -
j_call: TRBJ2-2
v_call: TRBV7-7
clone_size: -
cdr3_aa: CASSPGQTGELFF
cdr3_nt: TGTGCTAGCAGCCCCGGACAGACCGGGGAGCTGTTTTTT

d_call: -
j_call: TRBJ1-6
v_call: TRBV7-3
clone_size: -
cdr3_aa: CASSPTGNSPLHF
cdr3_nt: TGTGCCAGCAGCCCCACAGGGAATTCACCCCTCCACTTT

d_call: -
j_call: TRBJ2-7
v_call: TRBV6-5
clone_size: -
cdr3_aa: CASSRGSYEQYF
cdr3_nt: TGTGCCAGCAGTCGGGGGTCCTACGAGCAGTACTTC

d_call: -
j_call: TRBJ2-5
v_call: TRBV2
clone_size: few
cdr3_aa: CASSEMFGSAETQYF
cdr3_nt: TGTGCCAGCAGTGAGATGTTTGGTTCTGCGGAGACCCAGTACTTC

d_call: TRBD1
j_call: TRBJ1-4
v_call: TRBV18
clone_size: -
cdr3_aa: CASSRPGTANEKLFF
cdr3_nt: TGTGCCAGCTCACGACCCGGGACAGCTAATGAAAAACTGTTTTTT

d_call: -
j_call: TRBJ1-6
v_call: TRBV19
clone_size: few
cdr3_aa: CASSRSSSYNSPLHF
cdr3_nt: TGTGCCAGTAGTCGAAGCAGCTCCTATAATTCACCCCTCCACTTT

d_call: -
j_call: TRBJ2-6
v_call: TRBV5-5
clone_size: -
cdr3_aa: CASPLYLAQSRANVLTF
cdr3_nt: TGTGCCAGCCCTTTATATCTCGCACAAAGTCGGGCCAACGTCCTGACTTTC

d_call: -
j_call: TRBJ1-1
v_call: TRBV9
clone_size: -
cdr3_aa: CASSVGGAMNTEAFF
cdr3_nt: TGTGCCAGCAGCGTAGGGGGAGCCATGAACACTGAAGCTTTCTTT

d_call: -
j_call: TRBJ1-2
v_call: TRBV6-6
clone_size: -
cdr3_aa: CASTSMGGYGYTF
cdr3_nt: TGTGCCAGCACCTCCATGGGAGGATATGGCTACACCTTC

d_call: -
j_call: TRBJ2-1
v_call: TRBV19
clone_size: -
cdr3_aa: CASSMAGPQGSYNEQFF
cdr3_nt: TGTGCCAGTAGTATGGCGGGGCCCCAGGGGTCCTACAATGAGCAGTTCTTC

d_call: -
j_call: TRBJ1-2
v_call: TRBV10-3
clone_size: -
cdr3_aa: CAIRPNGNYGYTF
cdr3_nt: TGTGCCATCCGTCCCAATGGTAACTATGGCTACACCTTC

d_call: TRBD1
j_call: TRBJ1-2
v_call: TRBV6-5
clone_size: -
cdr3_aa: CASRQGQSYYGYTF
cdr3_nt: TGTGCCAGCAGACAGGGACAGTCCTACTATGGCTACACCTTC

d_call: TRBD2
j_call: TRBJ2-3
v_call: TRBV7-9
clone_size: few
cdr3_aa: CASSLLVGGGTDTDTQYF
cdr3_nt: TGTGCCAGCAGCTTGTTGGTCGGCGGGGGGACCGACACAGATACGCAGTATTTT

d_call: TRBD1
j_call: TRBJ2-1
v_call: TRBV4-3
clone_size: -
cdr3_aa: CASSQVSGGWNEQFF
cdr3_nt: TGCGCCAGCAGCCAAGTGTCAGGGGGCTGGAATGAGCAGTTCTTC

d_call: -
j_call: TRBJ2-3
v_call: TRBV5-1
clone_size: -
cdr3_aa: CASSQNLDSTDTQYF
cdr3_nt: TGCGCCAGCAGCCAGAACCTAGACAGCACAGATACGCAGTATTTT

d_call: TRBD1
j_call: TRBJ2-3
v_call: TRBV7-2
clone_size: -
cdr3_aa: CASSPDGQGARGDF
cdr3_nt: TGTGCCAGCAGCCCCGACGGACAGGGGGCGAGGGGAGATTTT

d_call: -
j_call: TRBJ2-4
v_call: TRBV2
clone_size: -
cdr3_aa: CASSEPPPNIQYF
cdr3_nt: TGTGCCAGCAGTGAGCCGCCCCCAAACATTCAGTACTTC

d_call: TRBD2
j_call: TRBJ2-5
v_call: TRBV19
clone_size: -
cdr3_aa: CASSPGTSGETQYF
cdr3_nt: TGTGCCAGTAGTCCCGGGACTAGCGGGGAGACCCAGTACTTC

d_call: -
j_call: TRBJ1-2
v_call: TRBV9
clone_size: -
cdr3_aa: CASSVGGLDGYTF
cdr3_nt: TGTGCCAGCAGCGTAGGGGGGCTGGATGGCTACACCTTC

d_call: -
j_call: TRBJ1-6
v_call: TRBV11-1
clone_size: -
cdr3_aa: CASSPTELNSPLHF
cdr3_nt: TGTGCCAGCAGCCCCACGGAGTTAAATTCACCCCTCCACTTT

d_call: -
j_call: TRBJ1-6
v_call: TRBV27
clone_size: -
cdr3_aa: CASSPYRNSPLHF
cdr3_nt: TGTGCCAGCAGTCCGTACAGGAATTCACCCCTCCACTTT

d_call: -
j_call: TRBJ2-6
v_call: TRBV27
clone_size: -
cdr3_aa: CAVAVDPSGANVLTF
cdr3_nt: TGTGCGGTGGCCGTGGACCCCTCTGGGGCCAACGTCCTGACTTTC

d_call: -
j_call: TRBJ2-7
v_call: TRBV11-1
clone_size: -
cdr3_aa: CASSPQGGTGQYF
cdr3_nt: TGTGCCAGCAGCCCCCAGGGGGGCACCGGGCAGTACTTC

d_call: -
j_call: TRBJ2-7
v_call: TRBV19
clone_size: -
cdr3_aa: CASSRDNSYEQYF
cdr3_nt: TGTGCCAGTAGTAGGGACAACTCCTACGAGCAGTACTTC

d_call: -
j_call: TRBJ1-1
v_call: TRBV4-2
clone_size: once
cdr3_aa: CASSPRGTNTEAFF
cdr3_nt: TGTGCCAGCAGCCCTAGGGGGACTAACACTGAAGCTTTCTTT

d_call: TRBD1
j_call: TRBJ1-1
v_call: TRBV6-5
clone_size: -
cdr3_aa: CASSYGYRGVSTEAFF
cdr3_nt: TGTGCCAGCAGTTACGGCTACAGGGGAGTAAGCACTGAAGCTTTCTTT

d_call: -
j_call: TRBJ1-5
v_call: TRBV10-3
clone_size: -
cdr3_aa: CAISESWGSNQPQHF
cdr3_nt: TGTGCCATCAGTGAGTCATGGGGGAGCAATCAGCCCCAGCATTTT

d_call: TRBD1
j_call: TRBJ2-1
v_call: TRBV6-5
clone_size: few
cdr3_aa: CASSTQGAGDNEQFF
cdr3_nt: TGTGCCAGCAGTACCCAGGGGGCCGGCGACAATGAGCAGTTCTTC

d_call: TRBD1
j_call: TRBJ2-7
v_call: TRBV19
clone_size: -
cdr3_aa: CASMGTGSYEQYF
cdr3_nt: TGTGCCAGTATGGGGACAGGGTCCTACGAGCAGTACTTC

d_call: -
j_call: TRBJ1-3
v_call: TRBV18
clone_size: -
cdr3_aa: CASSPRTAISSGNTIYF
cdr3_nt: TGTGCCAGCTCACCACGGACAGCGATTAGCTCTGGAAACACCATATATTTT

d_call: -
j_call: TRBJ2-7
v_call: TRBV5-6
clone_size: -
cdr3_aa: CASSPDLGPGEQYF
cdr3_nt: TGTGCCAGCAGCCCGGACTTAGGGCCGGGCGAGCAGTACTTC

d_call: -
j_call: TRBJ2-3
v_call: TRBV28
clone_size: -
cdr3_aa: CASSPGQSTDTQYF
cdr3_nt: TGTGCCAGCAGTCCCGGACAGAGCACAGATACGCAGTATTTT

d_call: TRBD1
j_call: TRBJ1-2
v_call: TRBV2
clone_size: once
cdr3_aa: CASGLGQGGSGGYTF
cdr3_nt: TGTGCCAGCGGGCTGGGACAGGGAGGATCGGGGGGCTACACCTTC